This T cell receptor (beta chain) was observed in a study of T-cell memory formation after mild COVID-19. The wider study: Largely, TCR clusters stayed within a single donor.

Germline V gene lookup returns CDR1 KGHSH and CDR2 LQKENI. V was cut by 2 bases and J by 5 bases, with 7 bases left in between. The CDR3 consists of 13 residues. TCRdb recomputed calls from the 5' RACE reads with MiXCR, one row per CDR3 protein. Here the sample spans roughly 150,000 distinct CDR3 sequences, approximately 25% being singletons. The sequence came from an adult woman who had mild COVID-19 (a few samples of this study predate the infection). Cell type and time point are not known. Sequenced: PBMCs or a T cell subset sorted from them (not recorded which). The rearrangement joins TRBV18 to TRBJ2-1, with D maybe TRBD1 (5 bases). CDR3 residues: CASSPLTDNEQFF. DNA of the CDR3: TGTGCCAGCTCACCATTGACAGACAATGAGCAGTTCTTC. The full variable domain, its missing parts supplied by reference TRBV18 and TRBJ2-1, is NAGVMQNPRHLVRRRGQEARLRCSPMKGHSHVYWYRQLPEEGLKFMVYLQKENIIDESGMPKERFSAEFPKEGPSILRIQQVVRGDSAAYFCASSPLTDNEQFFGPGTRLTVL.